This TCR beta chain came from a study of T cell responses to AZD1222 COVID-19 vaccine. Libraries were prepared by immunoSEQ multiplex PCR; TCRdb keeps only in-frame clonotypes and omits some of them. The sample has some 110,000 clones; over 80% are singletons. This clone was seen a handful of times. Source: peripheral blood, taken on day 0 of AZD1222 vaccination. The sequence was obtained from an adult in good health.

The CDR3 DNA sequence: TGTGCCTGGAGTCTCAACTCGAGAGCCTACGAGCAGTACTTC. This gives the protein CAWSLNSRAYEQYF. The chain is built from TRBV30 and TRBJ2-7, with D unresolved. Germline CDR1 reads GTSNPN; CDR2 reads SVGIG (reference sequence). The CDR3 covers 14 residues. V gave up 2 bases and J gave up 2 bases, with 13 bases separating them.